One sample yielded the 32 T cell receptor beta chains listed below, sequenced in a study of T cells in Graves' hyperthyroidism and ophthalmopathy. The source material, RNA transcripts, was used to amplify TCR beta CDR3 regions. A first-round RT-PCR of the TCR CDR3 used the HTBI primer set. TCRdb called the multiplex PCR reads again in MiXCR, with one record for every CDR3 protein. The profile shows 400,000 or so distinct CDR3 sequences, roughly 13% of them singletons. Sequencing was done on a sample of blood. The receptors derive from a man aged 50 to 59 with Graves' ophthalmopathy.

This clonotype was seen at least ten times. The gene calls are TRBV28 and TRBJ2-1; 9 bases map to TRBD1. V shed 5 bases, J shed 8 bases, and the junction held 13 bases outside the gene matches. Germline lookup yields CDR1 MDHEN and CDR2 SYDVKM. The CDR3 sequence is 16 residues long. CDR3 coding DNA: TGTGCCAGCAGTCCCGATCCGGGACAGGGAGTTCATGAGCAGTTCTTC. Residues: CASSPDPGQGVHEQFF.

At least ten counts were recorded for this clonotype. CDR3 region: CSARELQPGTSGRNEQFF. CDR3 bases: TGCAGTGCTAGAGAACTCCAACCCGGGACTAGCGGGAGGAATGAGCAGTTCTTC. The chain carries TRBV20-1 and TRBJ2-1, with TRBD2 matching 15 bases. The V gene's germline CDR1 is DFQATT and CDR2 SNEGSKA (reference sequence). Unmatched junction bases numbered 10, after V lost 0 bases and J lost 7 bases. There are 18 residues in the CDR3.

This rearrangement joins TRBV9 to TRBJ2-3; D unclear. CDR1 and CDR2 (germline): SGDLS, YYNGEE. The CDR3 sequence is 13 residues long. Trimming cost V 0 bases and J 8 bases, with 10 bases left between them. The CDR3 spells CASSVATTGTQYF. The CDR3, as DNA: TGTGCCAGCAGCGTAGCGACCACTGGTACGCAGTATTTT.

The chain recombines TRBV12-3 or TRBV12-4 with TRBJ2-5; TRBD2 is a possible D gene (5 bases). The CDR3 sequence is 14 residues long. Trimming shortened V by 10 bases and J by 5 bases, and 20 bases separated the two germline ends. The CDR3 region is CANYCGSARETQYF. The CDR3 DNA reads TGTGCCAACTATTGCGGGTCAGCGCGGGAGACCCAGTACTTC.

This clonotype was counted only a few times. The V call is TRBV28, the J call TRBJ1-6; perhaps TRBD1 as D (6 bases). Germline CDR1 is MDHEN and CDR2 is SYDVKM. This CDR3 has 14 residues. The V end lost 3 bases, the J end lost 7 bases, and 10 bases lay between the germline ends. As DNA, the CDR3 is TGTGCCAGCAGTTTCGGACAGATCAATTCACCCCTCCACTTT. Protein sequence: CASSFGQINSPLHF.

This chain links TRBV9 with TRBJ1-2; D unclear. V was trimmed by 0 bases and J by 7 bases, leaving 16 bases between them. The CDR3 is 15 amino acids. Germline CDR1 is SGDLS and CDR2 is YYNGEE. Here the CDR3 reads CASSVDLYACCGYTF. The DNA for the CDR3 is TGTGCCAGCAGCGTAGATCTGTATGCCTGTTGTGGCTACACCTTC. The whole variable domain, filled in from reference TRBV9 and TRBJ1-2, reads DSGVTQTPKHLITATGQRVTLRCSPRSGDLSVYWYQQSLDQGLQFLIQYYNGEERAKGNILERFSAQQFPDLHSELNLSSLELGDSALYFCASSVDLYACCGYTFGSGTRLTVV.

This clonotype was counted at least ten times. The chain has TRBV6-2 or TRBV6-3 and TRBJ2-7, with TRBD2 as a possible D gene (6 bases). The V gene lost 4 bases and the J gene lost 0 bases, with 22 bases spanning the gap. The CDR3 runs to 18 residues. Germline V gives CDR1 MNHEY, CDR2 SVGEGT. Here the CDR3 DNA reads TGTGCCAGCAGTTTCACGACTAGTCGGACCGCTGGCTCCTACGAGCAGTACTTC. Translated, it gives CASSFTTSRTAGSYEQYF.

J is TRBJ1-1 and V is TRBV19; 9 nucleotides align to TRBD1. The germline V gene encodes CDR1 LNHDA and CDR2 SQIVND (reference sequence). The CDR3 covers 18 residues. V shed 3 bases and J 4 bases; nucleotides not matched to a gene: 15. The CDR3 sequence: CASSIEFPGQGHITEAFF. CDR3 sequence (DNA): TGTGCCAGTAGTATTGAGTTCCCCGGACAGGGGCATATCACTGAAGCTTTCTTT.

This clonotype was detected ten times or more. This sequence joins TRBV30 and TRBJ1-1; maybe TRBD1 (5 bases). The V end was cut by 4 bases, the J end by 4 bases, with 13 bases between. CDR1 GTSNPN and CDR2 SVGIG come from the germline V gene (reference sequence). This CDR3 region has 13 residues. This chain's CDR3 is CAWTRVKSTEAFF. Here the CDR3 DNA reads TGTGCCTGGACCAGGGTAAAAAGCACTGAAGCTTTCTTT. Full variable domain (outside the CDR3, taken from reference TRBV30 and TRBJ1-1): SQTIHQWPATLVQPVGSPLSLECTVEGTSNPNLYWYRQAAGRGLQLLFYSVGIGQISSEVPQNLSASRPQDRQFILSSKKLLLSDSGFYLCAWTRVKSTEAFFGQGTRLTVV.

The J gene is TRBJ1-2, the V gene TRBV2; D is perhaps TRBD1 (6 bases). Germline loops: CDR1 SNHLY, CDR2 FYNNEI. V dropped 3 bases and J dropped 4 bases, with 9 bases sitting between them. The CDR3 sequence is 13 residues long. This chain's CDR3 is CASSEDRSYGYTF. CDR3 nucleotides: TGTGCCAGCAGTGAGGACAGATCCTATGGCTACACCTTC.

V usage is TRBV10-3 and J usage is TRBJ1-5; 12 nucleotides line up with TRBD1. This CDR3 comprises 15 residues. The germline CDR1 and CDR2 sequences are ENHRY and SYGVKD. J was trimmed by 6 bases and V by 3 bases; bases with no gene match: 3. The CDR3 nucleotides read TGTGCCATCAGTGACCCGGGACAGGGGGCTCAGCCCCAGCATTTT. Its protein is CAISDPGQGAQPQHF.

At least ten counts were recorded for this clonotype. The rearrangement uses TRBV27 and TRBJ2-5; D is possibly TRBD1 or TRBD2 (6 bases each). The germline V gene encodes CDR1 MNHEY and CDR2 SMNVEV (reference sequence). There are 16 residues in the CDR3. V was shortened by 5 bases and J by 9 bases, with 25 bases between the two germline ends. The chain's CDR3 is CASSTHRGPGLRSQYF. The CDR3 region has the DNA TGTGCCAGCAGTACCCATCGGGGGCCCGGATTAAGATCCCAGTACTTC.

This clonotype was seen more than once but under ten times. The chain recombines TRBV9 with TRBJ2-7, with 10 bases fitting TRBD1. The germline V gene encodes CDR1 SGDLS and CDR2 YYNGEE. The ends lost 3 bases at V and 4 bases at J; junction bases unmatched: 4. This CDR3 contains 14 residues. For the CDR3, the DNA is TGTGCCAGCAGCGCCAGGACAGGGGGGTACGAGCAGTACTTC. This gives the protein CASSARTGGYEQYF.

The sample holds many counts of this clonotype. The chain is built from TRBV5-1 and TRBJ2-5; the match to TRBD2 covers 16 bases. Germline CDR1 SGHRS, CDR2 YFSETQ. V shed 4 bases and J 1 base; nucleotides not matched to a gene: 4. The CDR3 spans 17 residues. This chain's CDR3 is CASSPGLAGGFQETQYF. CDR3 sequence (DNA): TGCGCCAGCAGCCCGGGACTAGCGGGAGGGTTCCAAGAGACCCAGTACTTC.

Ten or more counts support this clonotype. The chain links TRBV20-1 to TRBJ2-5; 8 bases match TRBD1. V was pared by 3 bases and J by 4 bases, with 7 bases of the junction left unmatched. The CDR3 loop spans 14 amino acids. Looked up from germline, CDR1 is DFQATT and CDR2 is SNEGSKA (reference sequence). CDR3 region: CSASEARGLETQYF. CDR3 DNA: TGCAGTGCTAGTGAAGCCAGGGGGCTAGAGACCCAGTACTTC.

This clonotype was picked up many times. The V and J genes are TRBV2 and TRBJ1-6, with 9 bases that match TRBD1. CDR1 is SNHLY, CDR2 FYNNEI, per germline. This CDR3 spans 14 amino acids. Trimming at V came to 3 bases and at J to 9 bases, leaving 3 bases not matched to a gene. This CDR3 reads CASSEGQGRSPLHF. The CDR3 DNA reads TGTGCCAGCAGTGAGGGACAGGGCCGTTCACCCCTCCACTTT.

This clonotype was seen repeatedly, ten times or more. This chain joins TRBV11-2 and TRBJ1-4; TRBD1 aligns across 8 bases. The CDR3 consists of 13 residues. With V trimmed by 6 bases and J by 6 bases, 3 bases remained unmatched. Germline V lookup: CDR1 SGHAT, CDR2 FQNNGV. In nucleotides, the CDR3 is TGTGCCAGCAGGGACAGGGCTTATGAAAAACTGTTTTTT. This encodes CASRDRAYEKLFF. Full variable domain (remainder filled in from reference TRBV11-2 and TRBJ1-4): EAGVAQSPRYKIIEKRQSVAFWCNPISGHATLYWYQQILGQGPKLLIQFQNNGVVDDSQLPKDRFSAERLKGVDSTLKIQPAKLEDSAVYLCASRDRAYEKLFFGSGTQLSVL.

The rearrangement joins TRBV6-1 to TRBJ2-3, with a possible D match to TRBD2 (5 bases). Trimming pared 4 bases from V and 4 bases from J, leaving 9 bases between. The germline V gene has CDR1 MNHNS and CDR2 SASEGT. The CDR3 runs 13 residues. CDR3 in amino acids: CASSVTSSDTQYF. As DNA, the CDR3 is TGTGCCAGCAGTGTTACTAGTTCAGATACGCAGTATTTT.

This clonotype was counted many times. J is TRBJ1-1 and V is TRBV12-3 or TRBV12-4; D unclear. V lost 2 bases to trimming and J lost 8 bases, with 9 bases between them. This CDR3 is built from 12 residues. In DNA, the CDR3 is TGTGCCAGCAGTTTAAGTGGCATAGAAGCTTTCTTT. Residues: CASSLSGIEAFF.

Many counts were recorded for this clonotype. The gene calls are TRBV29-1 and TRBJ2-5, with a tentative D call TRBD2 (6 bases). The CDR3 loop spans 15 amino acids. Germline CDR1 SQVTM, CDR2 ANQGSEA. The V end lost 8 bases, the J end lost 0 bases, and 19 bases lay between the germline ends. The CDR3 is CSTTFGGTYQETQYF. CDR3 sequence (DNA): TGCAGCACGACTTTCGGAGGGACGTACCAAGAGACCCAGTACTTC. Full variable domain (outside the CDR3, taken from reference TRBV29-1 and TRBJ2-5): SAVISQKPSRDICQRGTSLTIQCQVDSQVTMMFWYRQQPGQSLTLIATANQGSEATYESGFVIDKFPISRPNLTFSTLTVSNMSPEDSSIYLCSTTFGGTYQETQYFGPGTRLLVL.

This clonotype has ten or more counts. This chain connects TRBV2 to TRBJ2-1; 8 bases align to TRBD2. CDR3 length equals 17 residues. J gave up 3 bases and V 6 bases, and 13 bases lay outside the gene matches. Germline CDR1 reads SNHLY; CDR2 reads FYNNEI. The CDR3 DNA reads TGTGCCAGCAGCCCTAACCCGCCGGGACTAGACTACAATGAGCAGTTCTTC. The encoded protein is CASSPNPPGLDYNEQFF.

The V call is TRBV4-1, the J call TRBJ2-7, with TRBD1 matching 8 bases. The CDR3 totals 15 residues. Germline V gene lookup returns CDR1 MGHRA and CDR2 YSYEKL. With 4 bases clipped from V and 4 bases from J, the junction kept 9 bases outside the gene matches. In nucleotides, the CDR3 is TGCGCCAGCAGCCCCCGGACAGGGATTCGATACGAGCAGTACTTC. Its translation: CASSPRTGIRYEQYF.

The sample holds a few counts of this clonotype. The chain joins TRBV24-1 to TRBJ2-3; no firm D call. V lost 5 bases to trimming and J lost 4 bases, with 9 bases between them. This CDR3 is 13 amino acids long. Germline CDR1 and CDR2: KGHDR and SFDVKD. CDR3 in DNA: TGTGCCACCAGTGGCCTGGGGTCAGATACGCAGTATTTT. Amino acid sequence: CATSGLGSDTQYF.

Note on this clonotype: A much larger clonotype is one base distant, so this may be a read error. The J gene is TRBJ1-1, the V gene TRBV29-1; the D gene is possibly TRBD1 (5 bases). CDR3 size: 10 residues. Germline lookup yields CDR1 SQVTM and CDR2 ANQGSEA. The V end was cut by 4 bases, the J end by 6 bases, with 6 bases between. CDR3: CSVVGAEAFF. The CDR3, as DNA: TGCAGCGTTGTGGGGGCTGAAGCTTTCTTT.

In its sample, this clonotype was seen many times. The chain couples TRBV11-2 to TRBJ2-7, with 8 bases matching TRBD2. J lost 6 bases, V lost 4 bases, and 11 bases had no gene match. In germline, CDR1 is SGHAT, CDR2 FQNNGV. There are 15 residues in the CDR3. CDR3 loop: CASSSHSAAGGEQYF. The DNA of the CDR3 is TGTGCCAGCAGCTCCCATTCAGCGGCGGGGGGCGAGCAGTACTTC.

This clonotype was seen at least ten times. The chain couples TRBV28 to TRBJ2-7; possible D gene TRBD1, 6 bases. V lost 0 bases to trimming and J lost 4 bases, with 16 bases between them. The CDR3 length is 16 residues. The germline CDR1 and CDR2 sequences are MDHEN and SYDVKM. Here the CDR3 reads CASSLWGRGLLYEQYF. CDR3 DNA: TGTGCCAGCAGTTTATGGGGCAGGGGCCTCCTTTACGAGCAGTACTTC. Using reference TRBV28 and TRBJ2-7 for the parts outside the CDR3, the full variable domain is DVKVTQSSRYLVKRTGEKVFLECVQDMDHENMFWYRQDPGLGLRLIYFSYDVKMKEKGDIPEGYSVSREKKERFSLILESASTNQTSMYLCASSLWGRGLLYEQYFGPGTRLTVT.

This clonotype occurred many times. J is TRBJ1-1 and V is TRBV12-3 or TRBV12-4; 9 positions match TRBD1. The junction had 7 bases not matched to a gene; V was cut back by 6 bases and J by 8 bases. This CDR3 has 13 residues. In nucleotides, the CDR3 is TGTGCCAGCAGCCTCAAACAGGGGGCCGAAGCTTTCTTT. Its protein product is CASSLKQGAEAFF.

This chain's CDR3 is CAWSVGPVGANVLTF. CDR3 nucleotide sequence: TGTGCCTGGAGTGTGGGGCCGGTGGGGGCCAACGTCCTGACTTTC. V gene TRBV30 combines with J gene TRBJ2-6; perhaps TRBD1 as D (5 bases). The V end lost 0 bases, the J end lost 4 bases, and 10 bases lay between the germline ends. The CDR3 has 15 residues. Germline assignment: CDR1 GTSNPN and CDR2 SVGIG (reference sequence).

Notes on this clonotype: A much larger clone lies one base from this, so it may be a read error. This chain joins TRBV6-1 and TRBJ1-5, with D tentatively TRBD1 (5 bases). Germline lookup yields CDR1 MNHNS and CDR2 SASEGT. Between the trimmed V and J ends, which lost 6 bases and 2 bases, there was a span of 11 bases. The CDR3 runs 14 residues. The CDR3 nucleotides read TGTGCCAGCAGCCGGGACCATGGCAATCAGCCCCAGCATTTT. It is translated as CASSRDHGNQPQHF.

This clonotype was detected ten times or more. The chain has TRBV6-1 and TRBJ1-5; unclear D gene. The CDR3 totals 13 residues. Looked up from germline, CDR1 is MNHNS and CDR2 is SASEGT. The V end was cut by 3 bases, the J end by 6 bases, with 9 bases between. CDR3 sequence reads: CASSEKAAQPQHF. In DNA form, the CDR3 reads TGTGCCAGCAGTGAGAAGGCCGCTCAGCCCCAGCATTTT.

This clonotype was counted at least ten times. The chain couples TRBV20-1 to TRBJ2-5; 9 positions agree with TRBD2. Germline V gene sequence: CDR1 DFQATT, CDR2 SNEGSKA (reference sequence). The CDR3 has 15 residues. The junction had 7 bases not matched to a gene; V was cut back by 1 base and J by 4 bases. Here the CDR3 reads CSARVGTSWGETQYF. The CDR3 DNA is TGCAGTGCTAGAGTCGGGACTAGCTGGGGAGAGACCCAGTACTTC.

This clonotype was seen many times. V and J are TRBV3-1 and TRBJ1-1; D is ambiguous. From germline, CDR1 is LGHDT and CDR2 YNNKEL (reference sequence). The CDR3 loop spans 13 amino acids. Trimming took 3 bases from V and 1 from J, leaving 6 bases between them. The chain's CDR3 is CASSQGPNTEAFF. In DNA, the CDR3 is TGTGCCAGCAGCCAGGGCCCGAACACTGAAGCTTTCTTT.